Below, one TCR beta chain is given with its context. The sample originates from a study of blood T cell repertoires in COVID-19. The V end was cut by 3 bases, the J end by 5 bases, with 10 bases between. CDR3 length: 13 amino acids. Assay used: immunoSEQ multiplex PCR; TCRdb lists only in-frame clones, some missing. The table shows tens of thousands of clones, with about 91% occurring only once. The sequencing sample was made of peripheral blood. This clonotype was obtained from a man between 45 and 60 years old with active COVID-19. The chain has TRBV12-3 or TRBV12-4 and TRBJ2-5, with TRBD2 as a possible D gene (6 bases). Written as DNA, the CDR3 is TGTGCCAGCAGTTTTGGAGGGTTGGAGACCCAGTACTTC. Protein product: CASSFGGLETQYF.